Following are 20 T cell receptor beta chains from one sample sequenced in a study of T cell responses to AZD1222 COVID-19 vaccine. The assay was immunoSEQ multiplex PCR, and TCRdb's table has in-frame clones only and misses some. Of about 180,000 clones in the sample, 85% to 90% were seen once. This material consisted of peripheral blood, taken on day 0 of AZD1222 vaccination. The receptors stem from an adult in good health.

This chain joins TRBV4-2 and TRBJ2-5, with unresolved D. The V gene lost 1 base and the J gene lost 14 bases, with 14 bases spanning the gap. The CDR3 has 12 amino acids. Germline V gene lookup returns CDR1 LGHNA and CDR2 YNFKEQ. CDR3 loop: CASSQGRWPVYF. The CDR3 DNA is TGTGCCAGCAGCCAAGGCAGGTGGCCAGTATACTTC.

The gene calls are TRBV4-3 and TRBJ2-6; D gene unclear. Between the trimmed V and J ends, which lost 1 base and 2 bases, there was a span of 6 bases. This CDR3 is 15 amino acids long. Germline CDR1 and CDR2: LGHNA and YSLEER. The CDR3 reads CASSQVTAGANVLTF. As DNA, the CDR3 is TGCGCCAGCAGCCAAGTCACTGCTGGGGCCAACGTCCTGACTTTC.

For the CDR3, the DNA is TGTGCCAGCAGTTATCAGGGGGCGTTCAATCAGCCCCAGCATTTT. This sequence encodes CASSYQGAFNQPQHF. This rearrangement joins TRBV6-5 to TRBJ1-5; 8 nucleotides line up with TRBD1. The CDR3 runs to 15 residues. Germline lookup yields CDR1 MNHEY and CDR2 SVGAGI. With 3 bases clipped from V and 3 bases from J, the junction kept 4 bases outside the gene matches.

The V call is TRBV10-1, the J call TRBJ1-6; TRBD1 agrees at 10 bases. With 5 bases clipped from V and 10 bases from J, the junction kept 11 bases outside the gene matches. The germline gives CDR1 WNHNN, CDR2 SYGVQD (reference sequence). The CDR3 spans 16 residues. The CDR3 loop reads CASSRVSDRGLSPLHF. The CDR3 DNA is TGCGCCAGCAGTCGAGTCTCAGACAGGGGGCTCTCACCCCTCCACTTT.

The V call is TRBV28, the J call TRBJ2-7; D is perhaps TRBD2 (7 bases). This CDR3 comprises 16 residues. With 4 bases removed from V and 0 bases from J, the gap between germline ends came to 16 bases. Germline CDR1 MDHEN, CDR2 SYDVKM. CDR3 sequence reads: CASSSRGAASSYEQYF. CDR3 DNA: TGTGCCAGCAGTTCCCGGGGGGCGGCGAGCTCCTACGAGCAGTACTTC.

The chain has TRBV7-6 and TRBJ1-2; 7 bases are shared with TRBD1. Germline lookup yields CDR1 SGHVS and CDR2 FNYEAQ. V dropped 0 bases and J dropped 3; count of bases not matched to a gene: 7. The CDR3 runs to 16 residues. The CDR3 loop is CASSLAGGDGDYGYTF. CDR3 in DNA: TGTGCCAGCAGCTTAGCAGGGGGCGATGGGGACTATGGCTACACCTTC. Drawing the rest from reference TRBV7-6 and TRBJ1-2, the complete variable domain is GAGVSQSPRYKVTKRGQDVALRCDPISGHVSLYWYRQALGQGPEFLTYFNYEAQQDKSGLPNDRFSAERPEGSISTLTIQRTEQRDSAMYRCASSLAGGDGDYGYTFGSGTRLTVV.

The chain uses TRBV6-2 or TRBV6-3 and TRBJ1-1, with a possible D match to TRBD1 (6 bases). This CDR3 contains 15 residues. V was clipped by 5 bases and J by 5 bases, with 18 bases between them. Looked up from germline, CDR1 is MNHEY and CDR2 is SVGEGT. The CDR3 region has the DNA TGTGCCAGCAGTCAACAGGGCTTTGGGAGTACTGAAGCTTTCTTT. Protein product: CASSQQGFGSTEAFF.

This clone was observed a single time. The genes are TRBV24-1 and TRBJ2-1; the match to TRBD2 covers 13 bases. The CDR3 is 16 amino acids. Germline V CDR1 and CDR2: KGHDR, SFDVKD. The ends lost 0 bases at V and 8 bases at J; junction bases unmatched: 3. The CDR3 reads CATSDLHGLAGDEQFF. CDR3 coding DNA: TGTGCCACCAGTGATTTGCACGGACTAGCGGGGGATGAGCAGTTCTTC.

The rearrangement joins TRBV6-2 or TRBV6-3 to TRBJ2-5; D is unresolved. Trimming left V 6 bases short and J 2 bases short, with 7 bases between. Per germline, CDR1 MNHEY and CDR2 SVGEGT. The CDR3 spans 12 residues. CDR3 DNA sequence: TGTGCCAGCAGCCCCTTTCAAGAGACCCAGTACTTC. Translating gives CASSPFQETQYF.

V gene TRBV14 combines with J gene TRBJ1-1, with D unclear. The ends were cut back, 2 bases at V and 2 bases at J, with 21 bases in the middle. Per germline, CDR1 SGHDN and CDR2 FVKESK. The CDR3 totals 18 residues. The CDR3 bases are TGTGCCAGCAGCCAAAGGCTCCCTGGTTGGGCGCTCAACACTGAAGCTTTCTTT. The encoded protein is CASSQRLPGWALNTEAFF.

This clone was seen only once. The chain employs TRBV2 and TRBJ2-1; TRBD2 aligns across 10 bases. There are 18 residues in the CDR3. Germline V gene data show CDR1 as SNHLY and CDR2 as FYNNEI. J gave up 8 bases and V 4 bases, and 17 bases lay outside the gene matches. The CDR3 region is CASSAPPSSGGAGYEQFF. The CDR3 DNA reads TGTGCCAGCAGTGCCCCACCCTCCAGCGGGGGGGCAGGTTATGAGCAGTTCTTC.

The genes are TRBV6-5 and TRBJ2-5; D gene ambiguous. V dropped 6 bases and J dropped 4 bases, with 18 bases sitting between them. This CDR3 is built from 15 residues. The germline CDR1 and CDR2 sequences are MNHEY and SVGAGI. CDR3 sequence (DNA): TGTGCCAGCAGCCTAGGCAACCCAATAGGAGAGACCCAGTACTTC. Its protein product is CASSLGNPIGETQYF.

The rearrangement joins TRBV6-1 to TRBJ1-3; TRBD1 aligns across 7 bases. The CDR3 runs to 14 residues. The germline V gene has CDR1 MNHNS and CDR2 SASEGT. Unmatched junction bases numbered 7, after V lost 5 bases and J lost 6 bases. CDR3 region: CASSPEGQSNTIYF. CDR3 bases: TGTGCCAGCAGTCCTGAGGGACAGTCAAACACCATATATTTT.

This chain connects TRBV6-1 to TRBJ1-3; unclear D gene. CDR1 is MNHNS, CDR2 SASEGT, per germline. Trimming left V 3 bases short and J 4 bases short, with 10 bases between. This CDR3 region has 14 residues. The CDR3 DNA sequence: TGTGCCAGCAGTGATCGGACTATGGGAAACACCATATATTTT. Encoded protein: CASSDRTMGNTIYF.

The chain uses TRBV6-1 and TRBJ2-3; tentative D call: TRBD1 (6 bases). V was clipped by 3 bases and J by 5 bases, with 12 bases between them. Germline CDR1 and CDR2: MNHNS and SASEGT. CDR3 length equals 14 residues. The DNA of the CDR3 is TGTGCCAGCAGTGACGGGCAGGGGAAAGATACGCAGTATTTT. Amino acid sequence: CASSDGQGKDTQYF.

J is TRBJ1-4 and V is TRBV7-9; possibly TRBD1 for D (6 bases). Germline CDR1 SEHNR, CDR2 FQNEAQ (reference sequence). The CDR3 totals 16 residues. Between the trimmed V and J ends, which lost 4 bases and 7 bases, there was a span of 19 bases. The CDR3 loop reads CASSSWDTLSSEKLFF. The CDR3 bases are TGTGCCAGCAGCTCCTGGGACACCCTTAGTAGTGAAAAACTGTTTTTT.

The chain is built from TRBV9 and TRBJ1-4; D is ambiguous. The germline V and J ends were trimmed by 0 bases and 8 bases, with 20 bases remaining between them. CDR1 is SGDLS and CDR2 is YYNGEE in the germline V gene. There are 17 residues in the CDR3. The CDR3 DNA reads TGTGCCAGCAGCGTAGGGGTCCGGGAGCTGGGTCGGGAAAAACTGTTTTTT. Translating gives CASSVGVRELGREKLFF.

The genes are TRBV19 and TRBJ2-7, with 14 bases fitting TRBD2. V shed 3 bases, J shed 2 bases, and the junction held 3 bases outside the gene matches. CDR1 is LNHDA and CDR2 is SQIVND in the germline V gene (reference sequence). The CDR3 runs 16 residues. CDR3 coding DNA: TGTGCCAGTAGTATCCAGGGACTAGCGGGGGCCTACGAGCAGTACTTC. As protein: CASSIQGLAGAYEQYF. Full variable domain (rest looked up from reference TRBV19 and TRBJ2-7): DGGITQSPKYLFRKEGQNVTLSCEQNLNHDAMYWYRQDPGQGLRLIYYSQIVNDFQKGDIAEGYSVSREKKESFPLTVTSAQKNPTAFYLCASSIQGLAGAYEQYFGPGTRLTVT.

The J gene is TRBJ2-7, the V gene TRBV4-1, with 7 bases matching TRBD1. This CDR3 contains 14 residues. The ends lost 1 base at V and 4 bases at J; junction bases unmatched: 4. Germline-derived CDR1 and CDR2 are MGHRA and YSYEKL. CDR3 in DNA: TGCGCCAGCAGCCAAGTACAGGGGTTGTACGAGCAGTACTTC. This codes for CASSQVQGLYEQYF.

In DNA, the CDR3 is TGTGCCAGCAGCGCGACAGACTCCTACAATGAGCAGTTCTTC. Protein sequence: CASSATDSYNEQFF. This chain links TRBV13 with TRBJ2-1, with D possibly being TRBD1 (5 bases). In germline, CDR1 is PRHDT, CDR2 FYEKMQ (reference sequence). V dropped 5 bases and J dropped 0 bases, with 8 bases sitting between them. The CDR3 has 14 amino acids.